What follows describes a single T cell receptor beta chain. The repertoire was sequenced with immunoSEQ multiplex PCR; TCRdb's copy has only in-frame clones and lacks some. The data hold fewer than 700,000 clones, with roughly 91% observed a single time. The source of the sample is a study of blood T cell repertoires in COVID-19. The overall study: The origin of the acute and convalescent COVID-19 samples was the United States, Italy and Spain.

Germline CDR1 and CDR2: MNHNS and SASEGT. The germline V and J ends were trimmed by 3 bases and 7 bases, with 15 bases remaining between them. CDR3 length: 15 amino acids. The sequence came from a woman between 50 and 59 years old with COVID-19, enrolled during active disease. The sample consisted of peripheral blood. This rearrangement joins TRBV6-1 to TRBJ1-4; the D is unclear. This chain's CDR3 is CASSELPVGGEKLFF. The CDR3 region has the DNA TGTGCCAGCAGTGAGCTTCCGGTGGGAGGTGAAAAACTGTTTTTT.